These 18 T cell receptor beta chains share one sample of origin, sequenced in a study of cytomegalovirus exposure and HLA in healthy donors. It was with 60 Vbeta and 13 Jbeta primers that the PCR ran. Generated by immunoSEQ multiplex PCR, the TCRdb table keeps only in-frame clones and is missing some. The sample yields 160,000 or so clones, 72% seen once. Source material: PBMCs. Every receptor here comes from a human donor in good health.

A few counts support this clone. The sample carries other DNA sequences with the same CDR3. The chain links TRBV6-6 to TRBJ1-5, with D possibly matching TRBD1 (6 bases). Deletions cut 6 bases from V and 2 bases from J, with 14 bases between. Looked up from germline, CDR1 is MNHNY and CDR2 is SVGAGI (reference sequence). CDR3 length: 15 amino acids. Written as DNA, the CDR3 is TGTGCCAGCAGCCTTACAGGGTTAGGCAATCAGCCCCAGCATTTT. Translation gives CASSLTGLGNQPQHF.

V gene TRBV18 combines with J gene TRBJ1-1, with D uncertain. Germline-derived CDR1 and CDR2 are KGHSH and LQKENI. Trimming stripped 0 bases from V and 6 bases from J, with 11 bases between. The CDR3 sequence is 14 residues long. CDR3: CASSPPSRTAEAFF. The DNA for the CDR3 is TGTGCCAGCTCACCACCGAGTAGAACGGCTGAAGCTTTCTTT.

This rearrangement joins TRBV6-5 to TRBJ2-3, with 9 nucleotides matching TRBD2. J was trimmed by 3 bases and V by 4 bases; bases with no gene match: 2. Germline loops: CDR1 MNHEY, CDR2 SVGAGI. The CDR3 contains 14 residues. The CDR3: CASSFSGGTDTQYF. DNA for the CDR3: TGTGCCAGCAGTTTTAGCGGGGGAACAGATACGCAGTATTTT.

The chain combines TRBV27 with TRBJ1-3; no definite D call. Germline assignment: CDR1 MNHEY and CDR2 SMNVEV (reference sequence). Trimming shortened V by 4 bases and J by 0 bases, and 4 bases separated the two germline ends. CDR3 size: 13 residues. CDR3 DNA sequence: TGTGCCAGCAGTTCAGGCTCTGGAAACACCATATATTTT. Its protein is CASSSGSGNTIYF.

This clone was found a few times. This chain connects TRBV5-1 to TRBJ2-3, with D possibly matching TRBD1 (5 bases). The ends were cut back, 4 bases at V and 1 base at J, with 10 bases in the middle. This CDR3 is 14 amino acids long. CDR1 and CDR2 (germline): SGHRS, YFSETQ. CDR3 coding DNA: TGCGCCAGCAGCCAAGGGGATCGCACAGATACGCAGTATTTT. It yields the protein CASSQGDRTDTQYF. Together with reference TRBV5-1 and TRBJ2-3, the CDR3 gives the full variable domain: KAGVTQTPRYLIKTRGQQVTLSCSPISGHRSVSWYQQTPGQGLQFLFEYFSETQRNKGNFPGRFSGRQFSNSRSEMNVSTLELGDSALYLCASSQGDRTDTQYFGPGTRLTVL.

The rearrangement uses TRBV29-1 and TRBJ1-1; a weak D match, TRBD1 (5 bases). Germline-derived CDR1 and CDR2 are SQVTM and ANQGSEA. V lost 7 bases and J 2 bases, leaving 8 bases between the germline ends. The length of the CDR3 is 11 residues. The CDR3 sequence is CSGQGNTEAFF. The CDR3, as DNA: TGCAGCGGTCAGGGTAACACTGAAGCTTTCTTT.

This clone was counted a single time. J is TRBJ1-6 and V is TRBV6-6; D remains ambiguous. From germline, CDR1 is MNHNY and CDR2 SVGAGI (reference sequence). Trimming took off 6 bases at V and 7 bases at J, with 10 bases between the two ends. The CDR3 length is 13 residues. The CDR3 here is CASSLPRNSPLHF. DNA of the CDR3: TGTGCCAGCAGCCTCCCACGGAATTCACCCCTCCACTTT.

This chain uses TRBV6-5 with TRBJ2-5, with 8 bases that match TRBD2. The V and J ends lost 5 bases and 5 bases, in that order; junction bases with no gene match: 10. This CDR3 comprises 15 residues. Germline loops: CDR1 MNHEY, CDR2 SVGAGI. The CDR3 loop reads CASSGDPGTRETQYF. For the CDR3, the DNA is TGTGCCAGCAGTGGGGACCCCGGGACTAGGGAGACCCAGTACTTC.

The gene calls are TRBV7-8 and TRBJ2-1; TRBD2 matches 13 bases. After removal of 3 bases from V and 7 bases from J, the junction contained 6 bases not matched to a gene. Germline CDR1 reads SGHVS; CDR2 reads FQNEAQ. The CDR3 runs to 16 residues. The CDR3 DNA follows: TGTGCCAGCAGCTTTCTACGGACTAGCGGGGGAAATGAGCAGTTCTTC. Its translation is CASSFLRTSGGNEQFF.

Note on this clone: Other DNA sequences in the sample encode the same CDR3. The V call is TRBV25-1, the J call TRBJ1-1; perhaps TRBD1 as D (5 bases). The CDR3 runs to 12 residues. The V gene lost 3 bases and the J gene lost 5 bases, with 7 bases spanning the gap. CDR1 and CDR2 (germline): MGHDK, SYGVNS. CDR3 sequence reads: CASSDRGTEAFF. The CDR3 DNA reads as TGTGCCAGCAGTGACCGGGGGACTGAAGCTTTCTTT.

This clone was seen more than once but under ten times. This chain links TRBV7-9 with TRBJ2-3; 7 bases agree with TRBD2. Germline V gene lookup returns CDR1 SEHNR and CDR2 FQNEAQ (reference sequence). V was clipped by 2 bases and J by 9 bases; unmatched bases: 11. This CDR3 is 15 amino acids long. In nucleotides, the CDR3 is TGTGCCAGCAGCTTAAATGGGAGCGGGGTTGCCACGCAGTATTTT. Its protein is CASSLNGSGVATQYF.

The rearrangement joins TRBV11-2 to TRBJ1-1; TRBD1 is a possible D gene (5 bases). The germline V and J ends were trimmed by 1 base and 5 bases, with 11 bases remaining between them. Germline-derived CDR1 and CDR2 are SGHAT and FQNNGV. CDR3 length: 14 residues. Here the CDR3 DNA reads TGTGCCAGCAGCTTAGCCAGGGTATTGACTGAAGCTTTCTTT. Translated, it gives CASSLARVLTEAFF.

J is TRBJ1-1 and V is TRBV7-9; TRBD1 might be the D (6 bases). The CDR3 consists of 13 residues. The germline V gene encodes CDR1 SEHNR and CDR2 FQNEAQ (reference sequence). V lost 5 bases and J lost 5, with 12 bases in between. The CDR3 DNA is TGTGCCAGCAGCCCCACAGGGCCTACTGAAGCTTTCTTT. Protein product: CASSPTGPTEAFF.

The chain links TRBV9 to TRBJ1-6, with 9 bases identical to TRBD1. The CDR3 sequence is 14 residues long. Unmatched junction bases numbered 4, after V lost 3 bases and J lost 9 bases. The germline CDR1 and CDR2 sequences are SGDLS and YYNGEE. The CDR3 DNA is TGTGCCAGCAGCGATACAGGGGGCGGTTCACCCCTCCACTTT. Translating it yields CASSDTGGGSPLHF.

In this sample, this clone turned up a few times. The rearrangement uses TRBV7-3 and TRBJ1-2, with no clear D. This CDR3 is 14 amino acids long. Germline V lookup: CDR1 SGHTA, CDR2 FQGTGA. The V and J ends lost 5 bases and 0 bases respectively, with 10 bases between them. The CDR3 region has the DNA TGTGCCAGCAGCCCCCGGGAGACTAACTATGGCTACACCTTC. This encodes CASSPRETNYGYTF.

This rearrangement joins TRBV5-1 to TRBJ1-2; 12 nucleotides line up with TRBD1. Germline-derived CDR1 and CDR2 are SGHRS and YFSETQ. J lost 7 bases, V lost 4 bases, and 5 bases had no gene match. This CDR3 spans 14 amino acids. CDR3 loop: CASSQGQGAGGYTF. CDR3 nucleotide sequence: TGCGCCAGCAGCCAGGGACAGGGGGCGGGTGGCTACACCTTC.

The sample holds a few counts of this clone. This sequence joins TRBV6-5 and TRBJ2-3, with 13 bases identical to TRBD2. In germline, CDR1 is MNHEY, CDR2 SVGAGI. The CDR3 runs to 14 residues. Trimming took 8 bases from V and 3 from J; bases not matched to a gene: 2. As DNA, the CDR3 is TGTGCCAGCCAGACTAGCGGGGGGACAGATACGCAGTATTTT. Its translation is CASQTSGGTDTQYF.

J is TRBJ1-2 and V is TRBV19, with D maybe TRBD1 (5 bases). The CDR3 is 15 residues long. The germline CDR1 and CDR2 sequences are LNHDA and SQIVND (reference sequence). Trimming left V 4 bases short and J 2 bases short, with 14 bases between. CDR3 residues: CASSSVGAGNYGYTF. CDR3 sequence (DNA): TGTGCCAGTAGTAGCGTAGGGGCCGGGAACTATGGCTACACCTTC. Full variable domain (outside the CDR3, taken from reference TRBV19 and TRBJ1-2): DGGITQSPKYLFRKEGQNVTLSCEQNLNHDAMYWYRQDPGQGLRLIYYSQIVNDFQKGDIAEGYSVSREKKESFPLTVTSAQKNPTAFYLCASSSVGAGNYGYTFGSGTRLTVV.